These T cell receptor beta chains were read from a single sample in a study of CD8+ T cells in alopecia areata. Generated by immunoSEQ multiplex PCR, the TCRdb table keeps only in-frame clones and is missing some. The sample consists of approximately 180,000 clones, roughly 60% of them appearing once. This specimen was CD4+ T cells sorted from blood, taken at week 24, from a patient treated with tofacitinib. Receptors were obtained from a human donor with alopecia areata. Both conserved end residues are part of each CDR3. Each record gives: V gene, J gene, D gene, CDR3 DNA, CDR3 protein. A D gene is named only where the DNA matches it firmly.

v_call: TRBV15; j_call: TRBJ2-5; d_call: NA; cdr3_nt: TGTGCCACCAGCGGAGGGAGTATGTTCCACTGGCAGACCCAGTACTTC; cdr3_aa: CATSGGSMFHWQTQYF
v_call: TRBV15; j_call: TRBJ1-2; d_call: TRBD1; cdr3_nt: TGTGCCACCAGCAGACCTACGACAGGGCCGGAGGGCTACACCTTC; cdr3_aa: CATSRPTTGPEGYTF
v_call: TRBV29-1; j_call: TRBJ2-7; d_call: NA; cdr3_nt: TGCAGCGTGTGGTACCACCACGAGCAGTACTTC; cdr3_aa: CSVWYHHEQYF
v_call: TRBV27; j_call: TRBJ1-1; d_call: NA; cdr3_nt: TGTGCCAGCAGTAACGCTGTGGGTGGTGGGGCTTTCTTT; cdr3_aa: CASSNAVGGGAFF
v_call: TRBV30; j_call: TRBJ1-6; d_call: TRBD1; cdr3_nt: TGTGCCTGGAGAGGAGGGACAGGGGTTGATTCACCCCTCCACTTT; cdr3_aa: CAWRGGTGVDSPLHF
v_call: TRBV30; j_call: TRBJ2-6; d_call: TRBD1; cdr3_nt: TGTGCCTGGAGCGGGACAGGCTCTGGGGCCAACGTCCTGACTTTC; cdr3_aa: CAWSGTGSGANVLTF
v_call: TRBV29-1; j_call: TRBJ2-4; d_call: NA; cdr3_nt: TGCAGCGTTGTCAGGGGATCACTAGCCAAAAACATTCAGTACTTC; cdr3_aa: CSVVRGSLAKNIQYF
v_call: TRBV11-2; j_call: TRBJ1-1; d_call: NA; cdr3_nt: TGTGCCAGCAGCCCCAGCCCGCGAATGAACACTGAAGCTTTCTTT; cdr3_aa: CASSPSPRMNTEAFF
v_call: TRBV5-6; j_call: TRBJ1-6; d_call: NA; cdr3_nt: TGTGCCAGCAGCTTGGACCCGGTATCCTATAATTCACCCCTCCACTTT; cdr3_aa: CASSLDPVSYNSPLHF
v_call: TRBV4-1; j_call: TRBJ1-4; d_call: NA; cdr3_nt: TGCGCCAGCAGCCTTACTACAGCAACTAATGAAAAACTGTTTTTT; cdr3_aa: CASSLTTATNEKLFF
v_call: TRBV6-5; j_call: TRBJ2-6; d_call: NA; cdr3_nt: TGTGCCAGCCGTGGAGACTCTGGGGCCAACGTCCTGACTTTC; cdr3_aa: CASRGDSGANVLTF